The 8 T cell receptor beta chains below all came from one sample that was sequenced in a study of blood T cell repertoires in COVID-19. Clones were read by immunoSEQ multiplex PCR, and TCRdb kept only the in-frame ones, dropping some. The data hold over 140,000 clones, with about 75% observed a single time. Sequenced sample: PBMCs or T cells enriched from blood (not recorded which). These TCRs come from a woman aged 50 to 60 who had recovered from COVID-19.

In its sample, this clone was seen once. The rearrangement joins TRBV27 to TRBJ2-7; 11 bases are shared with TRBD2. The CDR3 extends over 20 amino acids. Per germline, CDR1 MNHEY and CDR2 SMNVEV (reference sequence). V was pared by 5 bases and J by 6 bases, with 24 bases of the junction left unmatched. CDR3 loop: CASSAPPLAGVLPPPSEQYF. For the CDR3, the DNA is TGTGCCAGCAGTGCACCCCCACTAGCGGGAGTGCTCCCTCCCCCCTCCGAGCAGTACTTC.

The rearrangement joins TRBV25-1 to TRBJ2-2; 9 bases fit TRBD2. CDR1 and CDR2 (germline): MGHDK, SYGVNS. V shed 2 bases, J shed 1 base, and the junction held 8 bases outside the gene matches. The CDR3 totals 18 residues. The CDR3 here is CASSEGAGGSLNTGELFF. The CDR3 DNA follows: TGTGCCAGCAGTGAAGGGGCGGGAGGGTCCCTGAACACCGGGGAGCTGTTTTTT.

The CDR3 sequence is CASSPLATGELFF. CDR3 nucleotides: TGTGCCAGCAGCCCCCTGGCCACCGGGGAGCTGTTTTTT. The J gene is TRBJ2-2, the V gene TRBV11-3; D is undetermined. Trimming removed 5 bases from V and 4 bases from J, with 8 bases in between. Germline assignment: CDR1 SGHNT and CDR2 YENEEA. The CDR3 contains 13 residues. Full variable domain (outside the CDR3, taken from reference TRBV11-3 and TRBJ2-2): EAGVVQSPRYKIIEKKQPVAFWCNPISGHNTLYWYLQNLGQGPELLIRYENEEAVDDSQLPKDRFSAERLKGVDSTLKIQPAELGDSAVYLCASSPLATGELFFGEGSRLTVL.

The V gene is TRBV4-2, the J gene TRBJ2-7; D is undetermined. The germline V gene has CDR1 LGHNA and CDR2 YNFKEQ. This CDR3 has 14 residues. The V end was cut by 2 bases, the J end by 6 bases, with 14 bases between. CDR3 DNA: TGTGCCAGCAGCCAAAATCCCGCGGTGGGCGAGCAGTACTTC. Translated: CASSQNPAVGEQYF.

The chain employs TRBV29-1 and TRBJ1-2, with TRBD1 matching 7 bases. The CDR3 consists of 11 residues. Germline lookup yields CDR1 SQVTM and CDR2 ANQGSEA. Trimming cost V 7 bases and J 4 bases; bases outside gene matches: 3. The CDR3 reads CSGGGSYGYTF. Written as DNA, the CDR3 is TGCAGCGGAGGGGGCAGCTATGGCTACACCTTC. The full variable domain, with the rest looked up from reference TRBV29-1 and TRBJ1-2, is SAVISQKPSRDICQRGTSLTIQCQVDSQVTMMFWYRQQPGQSLTLIATANQGSEATYESGFVIDKFPISRPNLTFSTLTVSNMSPEDSSIYLCSGGGSYGYTFGSGTRLTVV.

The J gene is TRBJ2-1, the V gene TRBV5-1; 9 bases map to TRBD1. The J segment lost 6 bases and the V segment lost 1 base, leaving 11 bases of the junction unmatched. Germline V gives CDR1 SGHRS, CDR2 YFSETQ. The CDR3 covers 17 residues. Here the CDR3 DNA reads TGCGCCAGCAGCTTGATCTCAACAGGGGGCTTTGGCAATGAGCAGTTCTTC. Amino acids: CASSLISTGGFGNEQFF.

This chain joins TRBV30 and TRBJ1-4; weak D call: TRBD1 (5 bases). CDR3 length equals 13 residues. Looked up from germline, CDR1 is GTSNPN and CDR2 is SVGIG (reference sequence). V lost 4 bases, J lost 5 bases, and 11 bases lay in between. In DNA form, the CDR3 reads TGTGCCTGGACAGGACGGGGGAATGAAAAACTGTTTTTT. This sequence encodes CAWTGRGNEKLFF.

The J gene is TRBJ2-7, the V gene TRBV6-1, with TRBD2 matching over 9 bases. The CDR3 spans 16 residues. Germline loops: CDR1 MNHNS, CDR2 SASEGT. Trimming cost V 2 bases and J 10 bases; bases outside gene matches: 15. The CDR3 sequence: CASSESLWGAGGPQYF. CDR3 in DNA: TGTGCCAGCAGTGAATCCCTGTGGGGAGCGGGAGGCCCTCAGTACTTC.